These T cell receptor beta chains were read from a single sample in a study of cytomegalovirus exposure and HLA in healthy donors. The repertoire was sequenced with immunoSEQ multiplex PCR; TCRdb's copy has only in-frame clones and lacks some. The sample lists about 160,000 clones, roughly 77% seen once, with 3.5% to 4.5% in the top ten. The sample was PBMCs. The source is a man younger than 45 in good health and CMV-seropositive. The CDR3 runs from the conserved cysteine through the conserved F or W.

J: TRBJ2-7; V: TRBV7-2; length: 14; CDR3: CASTVQGSTYEQYF
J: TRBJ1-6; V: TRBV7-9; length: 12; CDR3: CASSSNRGPLHF
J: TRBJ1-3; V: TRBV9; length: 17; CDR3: CASSAGGRDRGENTIYF
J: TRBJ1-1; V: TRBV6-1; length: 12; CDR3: CASIFDRFEAFF
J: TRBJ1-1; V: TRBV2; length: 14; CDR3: CASSRGQLNTEAFF
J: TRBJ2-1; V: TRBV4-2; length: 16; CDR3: CASSRQRQGIWGEQFF
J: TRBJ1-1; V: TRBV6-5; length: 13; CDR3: CASSLQGLEKAFF
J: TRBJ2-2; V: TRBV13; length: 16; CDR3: CASSSATGGRTGELFF
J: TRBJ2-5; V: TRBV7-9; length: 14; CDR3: CASSPRDKAETQYF
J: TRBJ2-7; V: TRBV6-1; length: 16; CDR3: CASSEGTGTGSYEQYF
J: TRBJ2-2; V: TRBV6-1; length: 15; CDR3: CASSETRGSTGELFF
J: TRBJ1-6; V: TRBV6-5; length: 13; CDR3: CASSYGSNSPLHF
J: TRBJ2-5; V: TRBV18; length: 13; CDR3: CASSRDRQETQYF
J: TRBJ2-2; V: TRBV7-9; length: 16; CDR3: CASRVGQGWNTGELFF
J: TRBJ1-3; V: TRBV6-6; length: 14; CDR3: CATNGGGKGNTIYF
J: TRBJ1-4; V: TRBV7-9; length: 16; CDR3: CASSLSGAATNEKLFF
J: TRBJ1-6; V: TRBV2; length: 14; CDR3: CASAEQSYNSPLHF
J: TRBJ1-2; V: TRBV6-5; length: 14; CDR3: CASSRQIPLYGYTF
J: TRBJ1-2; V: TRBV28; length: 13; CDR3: CASSLTSNYGYTF
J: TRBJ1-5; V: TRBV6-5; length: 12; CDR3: CASKTGGQPQHF
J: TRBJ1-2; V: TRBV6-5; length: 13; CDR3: CASSYSGYYGYTF
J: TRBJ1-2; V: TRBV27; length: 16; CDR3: CASSLNRDRGKGGYTF
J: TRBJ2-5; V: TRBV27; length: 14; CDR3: CASSSFQRQETQYF
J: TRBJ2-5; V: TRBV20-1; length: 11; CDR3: CSARRGETQYF
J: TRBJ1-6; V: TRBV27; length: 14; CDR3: CASSLSRGDSPLHF
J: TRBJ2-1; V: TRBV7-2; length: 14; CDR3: CASSLGRVGNEQFF
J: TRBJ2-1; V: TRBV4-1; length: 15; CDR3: CASSHGGGRRNEQFF
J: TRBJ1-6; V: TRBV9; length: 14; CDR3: CASSAEGAPLNLHF
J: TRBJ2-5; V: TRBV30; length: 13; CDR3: CAWTSEGEETQYF
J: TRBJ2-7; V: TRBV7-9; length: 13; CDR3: CASTGQGRHEQYF
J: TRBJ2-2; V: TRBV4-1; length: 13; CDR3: CASRGQDTGELFF